This T cell receptor (beta chain) came from a study of human T cells and chemical hapten exposure. This clonotype came up a few times. The germline V and J ends were trimmed by 0 bases and 5 bases, with 5 bases remaining between them. Looked up from germline, CDR1 is SGHVS and CDR2 is FNYEAQ. CDR3 length: 13 residues. Via MiXCR, TCRdb re-called the RACE reads, giving one row per CDR3 protein. In the table there are about 120,000 distinct CDR3 sequences, 9% to 14% of which are singletons. Stated time point: patch test 1, 2 weeks after DPC sensitization. Sample treatment: therapeutic diphenylcyclopropenone sensitization with weekly scalp DPC.

This TCR was recovered from a woman between 45 and 65 years old with alopecia areata. Some clones in this sample may be carry-over from other donors' samples. The source was whole blood, collected in connection with sensitization to the hapten diphenylcyclopropenone (DPC). The chain joins TRBV7-6 to TRBJ1-5; D is possibly TRBD1 (5 bases). The CDR3 spells CASSLATDQPQHF. CDR3 DNA sequence: TGTGCCAGCAGCTTAGCGACAGATCAGCCCCAGCATTTT.